One sample yielded the 12 T cell receptor beta chains listed below, sequenced in a study of blood T cell repertoires in COVID-19. Profiled with immunoSEQ multiplex PCR; TCRdb holds only in-frame clones, not every one. Seen here are about 100,000 clones, 80% to 95% observed once, and the top ten hold around 1%. The sequenced sample was peripheral blood. The receptor source for this set is a man aged 55 to 70 with acute or convalescent COVID-19.

This clone showed up just once. The CDR3 bases are TGTGCCAGTAGTATCATACTAGCGGAGACAGATACGCAGTATTTT. Its protein product is CASSIILAETDTQYF. The J gene is TRBJ2-3, the V gene TRBV19; 8 bases agree with TRBD2. Germline lookup yields CDR1 LNHDA and CDR2 SQIVND (reference sequence). V was pared by 3 bases and J by 3 bases, with 5 bases of the junction left unmatched. The CDR3 extends over 15 amino acids. Full variable domain (missing parts from reference TRBV19 and TRBJ2-3): DGGITQSPKYLFRKEGQNVTLSCEQNLNHDAMYWYRQDPGQGLRLIYYSQIVNDFQKGDIAEGYSVSREKKESFPLTVTSAQKNPTAFYLCASSIILAETDTQYFGPGTRLTVL.

CDR3 sequence reads: CSVEEIQTKRGETQYF. Written as DNA, the CDR3 is TGCAGCGTTGAAGAAATCCAGACCAAGCGAGGGGAGACCCAGTACTTC. The V call is TRBV29-1, the J call TRBJ2-5; perhaps TRBD2 as D (5 bases). The CDR3 loop spans 16 amino acids. Trimming removed 0 bases from V and 5 bases from J, with 19 bases in between. Germline V gene data show CDR1 as SQVTM and CDR2 as ANQGSEA.

The chain has TRBV18 and TRBJ1-1; 9 bases fit TRBD1. The germline V gene has CDR1 KGHSH and CDR2 LQKENI. This CDR3 is 15 amino acids long. J gave up 0 bases and V 2 bases, and 1 base lay outside the gene matches. The CDR3, as DNA: TGTGCCAGCTCACCAAGGACAGGGGTGAACACTGAAGCTTTCTTT. Translation gives CASSPRTGVNTEAFF.

The J gene is TRBJ2-1, the V gene TRBV7-3; TRBD2 aligns across 12 bases. Trimming took 3 bases from V and 10 from J; bases not matched to a gene: 7. The CDR3 has 15 residues. The V gene's germline CDR1 is SGHTA and CDR2 FQGTGA. The CDR3 sequence: CASSFGLAGRGEQFF. The CDR3 region has the DNA TGTGCCAGCAGCTTCGGACTAGCGGGAAGGGGCGAGCAGTTCTTC.

The gene calls are TRBV5-1 and TRBJ1-5; 7 bases map to TRBD1. J was trimmed by 6 bases and V by 0 bases; bases with no gene match: 6. Germline V gene lookup returns CDR1 SGHRS and CDR2 YFSETQ. The CDR3 totals 15 residues. The CDR3 sequence is CASSLGQGGSQPQHF. The DNA of the CDR3 is TGCGCCAGCAGCTTGGGACAGGGTGGGAGTCAGCCCCAGCATTTT.

The chain combines TRBV15 with TRBJ2-2; D uncertain. The V gene's germline CDR1 is LNHNV and CDR2 YYDKDF (reference sequence). The CDR3 length is 14 residues. V was shortened by 5 bases and J by 3 bases, with 10 bases between the two germline ends. In DNA form, the CDR3 reads TGTGCCACCAGCTGGCGGTTCGACACCGGGGAGCTGTTTTTT. Residues: CATSWRFDTGELFF.

The chain carries TRBV12-5 and TRBJ2-1, with TRBD1 identical over 8 bases. From germline, CDR1 is LGHNT and CDR2 FRNRAP. J gave up 5 bases and V 3 bases, and 9 bases lay outside the gene matches. This CDR3 has 16 amino acids. The CDR3 region is CASGFQQGVADNEQFF. The DNA for the CDR3 is TGTGCTAGTGGTTTCCAACAGGGGGTAGCGGACAATGAGCAGTTCTTC.

J is TRBJ1-2 and V is TRBV4-1; 8 bases agree with TRBD1. Unmatched junction bases numbered 10, after V lost 1 base and J lost 6 bases. Germline loops: CDR1 MGHRA, CDR2 YSYEKL. This CDR3 has 16 residues. The chain's CDR3 is CASSQGAIAGGDGYTF. As DNA, the CDR3 is TGCGCCAGCAGCCAAGGGGCTATCGCAGGGGGCGATGGCTACACCTTC.

The J gene is TRBJ1-1, the V gene TRBV11-3; possible D gene TRBD1, 5 bases. This CDR3 has 16 residues. Germline-derived CDR1 and CDR2 are SGHNT and YENEEA. The V gene lost 0 bases and the J gene lost 5 bases, with 16 bases spanning the gap. The DNA for the CDR3 is TGTGCCAGCAGCTTAGAGGCAGGGCGGGGGATAACTGAAGCTTTCTTT. This codes for CASSLEAGRGITEAFF.

The V call is TRBV6-1, the J call TRBJ1-6, with D perhaps TRBD1 (6 bases). CDR1 is MNHNS and CDR2 is SASEGT in the germline V gene. Trimming took 4 bases from V and 7 from J, leaving 23 bases between them. The CDR3 runs to 18 residues. The CDR3 loop reads CASSASRPGGAGNSPLHF. The CDR3 nucleotides are TGTGCCAGCAGTGCGAGCCGCCCGGGGGGGGCAGGCAATTCACCCCTCCACTTT.

This chain connects TRBV7-9 to TRBJ1-1; D is uncertain. Germline V gene sequence: CDR1 SEHNR, CDR2 FQNEAQ (reference sequence). This CDR3 is 15 amino acids long. Trimming took 5 bases from V and 0 from J, leaving 13 bases between them. CDR3 loop: CASSQTYRVNTEAFF. CDR3 in DNA: TGTGCCAGCAGCCAGACATATAGAGTGAACACTGAAGCTTTCTTT.

The rearrangement uses TRBV7-9 and TRBJ1-1; D is undetermined. CDR3 length equals 14 residues. V lost 5 bases and J lost 4, with 14 bases in between. Germline CDR1 is SEHNR and CDR2 is FQNEAQ (reference sequence). The CDR3 region has the DNA TGTGCCAGCAGCGTCGCCGGGAGAGGCACTGAAGCTTTCTTT. It translates to CASSVAGRGTEAFF.